Below, 30 T cell receptor beta chains from the same sample are listed, as sequenced in a study of T cells in Graves' hyperthyroidism and ophthalmopathy. RNA transcripts served as the template for amplifying TCR beta CDR3 regions. HTBI primers drove first-round RT-PCR of the TCR CDR3. TCRdb called the multiplex PCR reads again in MiXCR, with one record for every CDR3 protein. The repertoire consists of about 700,000 distinct CDR3 sequences, with roughly 15% occurring once and the leading ten covering roughly a tenth. The sequencing input was blood. These receptors came from a woman aged 18-30 years with Graves' hyperthyroidism.

This clonotype was counted many times. The chain combines TRBV2 with TRBJ2-2; 11 bases are a match to TRBD1. Germline CDR1 is SNHLY and CDR2 is FYNNEI. V dropped 3 bases and J dropped 3; count of bases not matched to a gene: 3. The CDR3 totals 16 residues. CDR3 nucleotide sequence: TGTGCCAGCAGTGACGGGACAGGGGGTTACACCGGGGAGCTGTTTTTT. It yields the protein CASSDGTGGYTGELFF.

This clonotype was seen ten or more times. This chain joins TRBV30 and TRBJ2-2, with D perhaps TRBD1 (6 bases). V was clipped by 2 bases and J by 3 bases, with 10 bases between them. The germline V gene has CDR1 GTSNPN and CDR2 SVGIG (reference sequence). This CDR3 comprises 14 residues. DNA of the CDR3: TGTGCCTGGAGTTGGGACACGTACACCGGGGAGCTGTTTTTT. Its translation is CAWSWDTYTGELFF.

Many counts were recorded for this clonotype. The chain is built from TRBV20-1 and TRBJ2-5; 14 bases map to TRBD2. The CDR3 has 13 residues. Germline CDR1 is DFQATT and CDR2 is SNEGSKA (reference sequence). CDR3 sequence: CGAGLAGAETQYF. For the CDR3, the DNA is TGCGGGGCGGGACTAGCGGGAGCGGAGACCCAGTACTTC.

This clonotype has more than one count but fewer than ten. The chain couples TRBV29-1 to TRBJ2-7; D may be TRBD2 (6 bases). V lost 6 bases and J 3 bases, leaving 18 bases between the germline ends. In germline, CDR1 is SQVTM, CDR2 ANQGSEA. The length of the CDR3 is 14 residues. The CDR3 loop reads CSVDRGDGDYEQYF. The CDR3 coding sequence is TGCAGCGTCGACCGCGGGGACGGAGACTACGAGCAGTACTTC.

Regarding this clonotype: This clone may be a read error of a much larger clone one base away. The rearrangement uses TRBV10-3 and TRBJ1-2; maybe TRBD1 (5 bases). This CDR3 spans 12 amino acids. The V end lost 4 bases, the J end lost 7 bases, and 10 bases lay between the germline ends. Per germline, CDR1 ENHRY and CDR2 SYGVKD. The CDR3 DNA reads as TGTGCCATCAGTGCATCGGGGGGTGGCTACACCTTC. Its translation: CAISASGGGYTF.

The J gene is TRBJ2-1, the V gene TRBV7-9, with D possibly being TRBD2 (7 bases). Germline CDR1 reads SEHNR; CDR2 reads FQNEAQ (reference sequence). V lost 4 bases to trimming and J lost 6 bases, with 25 bases between them. CDR3 length: 18 amino acids. The CDR3 loop is CASSSRPGGKGRPNEQFF. Here the CDR3 DNA reads TGTGCCAGCAGCTCCCGACCGGGGGGCAAAGGCCGACCCAATGAGCAGTTCTTC.

This clonotype was recorded at least ten times. This chain connects TRBV20-1 to TRBJ1-4; perhaps TRBD1 as D (5 bases). Germline V gene lookup returns CDR1 DFQATT and CDR2 SNEGSKA (reference sequence). The CDR3 extends over 14 amino acids. Trimming pared 0 bases from V and 8 bases from J, leaving 13 bases between. The chain's CDR3 is CSARDTGRGEKLFF. The DNA for the CDR3 is TGCAGTGCTAGAGATACCGGGAGGGGCGAAAAACTGTTTTTT.

Many counts were recorded for this clonotype. V is TRBV3-1 and J is TRBJ1-1, with TRBD1 as a possible D gene (5 bases). The CDR3 totals 12 residues. Trimming took off 2 bases at V and 6 bases at J, with 7 bases between the two ends. Germline V gene sequence: CDR1 LGHDT, CDR2 YNNKEL (reference sequence). The CDR3 DNA follows: TGTGCCAGCAGCCAATGGGGGGCTGAAGCTTTCTTT. This translates into CASSQWGAEAFF.

This clonotype was counted at least ten times. The chain combines TRBV12-3 or TRBV12-4 with TRBJ2-6, with a tentative D call TRBD1 (5 bases). Deletions cut 3 bases from V and 0 bases from J, with 12 bases between. This CDR3 is 17 amino acids long. CDR3 residues: CASSLRQSNSGANVLTF. As DNA, the CDR3 is TGTGCCAGCAGTTTGCGACAGTCAAACTCTGGGGCCAACGTCCTGACTTTC.

On this clonotype: It may be a read error: a sequence one base away is much more abundant. The V and J genes are TRBV3-1 and TRBJ2-7, with D perhaps TRBD2 (5 bases). V was cut by 5 bases and J by 8 bases, with 13 bases left in between. Looked up from germline, CDR1 is LGHDT and CDR2 is YNNKEL (reference sequence). This CDR3 has 12 amino acids. CDR3 nucleotide sequence: TGTGCCAGCAGCATGCTAGCCAACAAGCAGTACTTC. Translating gives CASSMLANKQYF.

This CDR3 is CASSLNEAVSQPQHF. The CDR3 DNA is TGTGCCAGCAGTTTAAACGAGGCAGTTAGTCAGCCCCAGCATTTT. The chain has TRBV12-3 or TRBV12-4 and TRBJ1-5; no definite D call. V was pared by 2 bases and J by 6 bases, with 14 bases between. The CDR3 sequence is 15 residues long.

This clonotype was detected many times. The chain combines TRBV11-2 with TRBJ2-7; 9 bases map to TRBD1. The CDR3 has 16 residues. Per the germline V gene, CDR1 is SGHAT and CDR2 is FQNNGV. V lost 5 bases, J lost 7 bases, and 15 bases stayed unmatched. The CDR3 nucleotides read TGTGCCAGCAGCCCCGGTACCTGGACAGGGGCGTGGGAGCAGTACTTC. Residues: CASSPGTWTGAWEQYF.

This clonotype was detected many times. V usage is TRBV5-6 and J usage is TRBJ2-7; perhaps TRBD1 as D (6 bases). This CDR3 comprises 15 residues. CDR1 and CDR2 (germline): SGHDT, YYEEEE. Trimming removed 4 bases at V and 3 bases at J, with 17 bases between. CDR3 in DNA: TGTGCCAGCAGCCTCCTTTGGACAGAAGACTACGAGCAGTACTTC. Translation: CASSLLWTEDYEQYF.

This clonotype occurred many times. The rearrangement uses TRBV7-8 and TRBJ1-5; D is undetermined. The V and J ends lost 2 bases and 3 bases respectively, with 11 bases between them. CDR3 size: 15 residues. Germline CDR1 is SGHVS and CDR2 is FQNEAQ. CDR3 in amino acids: CASSLLTGPNQPQHF. CDR3 DNA sequence: TGTGCCAGCAGCTTATTAACCGGGCCCAATCAGCCCCAGCATTTT.

This clonotype was detected ten times or more. The V call is TRBV20-1, the J call TRBJ2-7, with 7 bases matching TRBD1. The V gene end was trimmed by 1 base and the J gene end by 1 base; junction bases not matched to a gene: 7. CDR3 length equals 15 residues. The germline V gene has CDR1 DFQATT and CDR2 SNEGSKA (reference sequence). The CDR3 DNA follows: TGCAGTGCTAGAGCCCGAGGGGGCGCATCCTACGAGCAGTACTTC. It specifies CSARARGGASYEQYF.

This clonotype appeared a few times. The V and J genes are TRBV19 and TRBJ2-3, with D unclear. The germline gives CDR1 LNHDA, CDR2 SQIVND (reference sequence). With 7 bases removed from V and 0 bases from J, the gap between germline ends came to 14 bases. This CDR3 is built from 15 residues. CDR3 region: CASTPQSFSTDTQYF. DNA for the CDR3: TGTGCCAGTACCCCGCAGAGTTTTAGCACAGATACGCAGTATTTT.

There are many counts of this clonotype. This chain joins TRBV20-1 and TRBJ1-3; D remains ambiguous. The germline V gene encodes CDR1 DFQATT and CDR2 SNEGSKA (reference sequence). With 1 base removed from V and 3 bases from J, the gap between germline ends came to 13 bases. The CDR3 is made up of 15 amino acids. CDR3 in DNA: TGCAGTGCTAGAGGGCACGGGAGGGATGGAAACACCATATATTTT. Translation gives CSARGHGRDGNTIYF.

This clonotype appeared a few times. V gene TRBV10-3 combines with J gene TRBJ2-1; D remains unclear. This CDR3 is built from 12 residues. CDR1 is ENHRY and CDR2 is SYGVKD in the germline V gene. Trimming shortened V by 4 bases and J by 3 bases, and 4 bases separated the two germline ends. In nucleotides, the CDR3 is TGTGCCATCAGTGCCAACTACAATGAGCAGTTCTTC. Amino acid sequence: CAISANYNEQFF.

This clonotype has ten or more counts. The chain combines TRBV9 with TRBJ2-2; 9 bases match TRBD2. Trimming removed 0 bases from V and 3 bases from J; junction bases left unmatched: 6. Germline V lookup: CDR1 SGDLS, CDR2 YYNGEE. The CDR3 spans 17 residues. CDR3 residues: CASSVDDSGSYTGELFF. The CDR3 bases are TGTGCCAGCAGCGTAGATGATAGCGGGAGTTACACCGGGGAGCTGTTTTTT.

The chain recombines TRBV19 with TRBJ1-5; TRBD1 might be the D (5 bases). CDR1 LNHDA and CDR2 SQIVND come from the germline V gene (reference sequence). Between the trimmed V and J ends, which lost 3 bases and 4 bases, there was a span of 13 bases. The CDR3 extends over 15 amino acids. The DNA of the CDR3 is TGTGCCAGTAGTATCGGAGACAGCGATAATCAGCCCCAGCATTTT. Translation: CASSIGDSDNQPQHF.

Many counts were recorded for this clonotype. The rearrangement links TRBV28 to TRBJ2-2; 9 bases line up with TRBD2. Germline V lookup: CDR1 MDHEN, CDR2 SYDVKM. The CDR3 loop spans 16 amino acids. The J segment lost 7 bases and the V segment lost 1 base, leaving 7 bases of the junction unmatched. The DNA for the CDR3 is TGTGCCAGCAGTTTATTTAGCGGGGGAAGGAGCGGGGAGCTGTTTTTT. Its protein product is CASSLFSGGRSGELFF.

The chain uses TRBV19 and TRBJ1-5; TRBD1 aligns across 8 bases. Germline assignment: CDR1 LNHDA and CDR2 SQIVND (reference sequence). V was pared by 6 bases and J by 4 bases, with 14 bases of the junction left unmatched. CDR3 length: 17 amino acids. The DNA of the CDR3 is TGTGCCAGTAGGGGCATTCCAGCGGGACAGGCGAATCAGCCCCAGCATTTT. It codes for CASRGIPAGQANQPQHF.

This clonotype has a count of ten or more. The rearrangement uses TRBV7-9 and TRBJ1-3; D uncertain. In germline, CDR1 is SEHNR, CDR2 FQNEAQ (reference sequence). The CDR3 covers 11 residues. The germline V and J ends were trimmed by 3 bases and 9 bases, with 6 bases remaining between them. The chain's CDR3 is CASSFRGTIYF. The CDR3 DNA reads TGTGCCAGCAGCTTTCGCGGCACCATATATTTT. The full variable domain, in which reference TRBV7-9 and TRBJ1-3 provide the parts outside the CDR3, is DTGVSQNPRHKITKRGQNVTFRCDPISEHNRLYWYRQTLGQGPEFLTYFQNEAQLEKSRLLSDRFSAERPKGSFSTLEIQRTEQGDSAMYLCASSFRGTIYFGEGSWLTVV.

This chain connects TRBV18 to TRBJ2-7; D is perhaps TRBD1 (6 bases). V gave up 5 bases and J gave up 6 bases, with 14 bases separating them. Germline V gene sequence: CDR1 KGHSH, CDR2 LQKENI. This CDR3 is built from 13 residues. The CDR3 DNA follows: TGTGCCAGCTCATACCCGGACAGCATCGAGCAGTACTTC. Protein: CASSYPDSIEQYF.

This clonotype was counted many times. The rearrangement uses TRBV7-9 and TRBJ2-7; 9 nucleotides line up with TRBD2. Losses at the gene ends were 2 bases for V and 5 bases for J; bases not matched to a gene: 7. The V gene's germline CDR1 is SEHNR and CDR2 FQNEAQ (reference sequence). The CDR3 covers 15 residues. The CDR3 region is CASSLTSGYDHEQYF. DNA for the CDR3: TGTGCCAGCAGCTTAACTAGCGGGTACGACCACGAGCAGTACTTC.

The rearrangement joins TRBV28 to TRBJ2-1; a weak D match, TRBD1 (6 bases). The CDR3 spans 11 residues. Germline-derived CDR1 and CDR2 are MDHEN and SYDVKM. The V and J ends lost 8 bases and 14 bases respectively, with 16 bases between them. CDR3 region: CASGEQGPKFF. For the CDR3, the DNA is TGTGCCAGCGGAGAACAGGGACCGAAGTTCTTC.

This chain links TRBV2 with TRBJ2-7; the match to TRBD2 covers 8 bases. Germline V gene lookup returns CDR1 SNHLY and CDR2 FYNNEI. The CDR3 extends over 15 amino acids. The J segment lost 0 bases and the V segment lost 0 bases, leaving 1 base of the junction unmatched. In nucleotides, the CDR3 is TGTGCCAGCAGTGAAGCCAGCGGGGGCTCCTACGAGCAGTACTTC. Amino acids: CASSEASGGSYEQYF.

This chain joins TRBV10-3 and TRBJ2-1; TRBD1 matches at 7 bases. This CDR3 region has 13 residues. Trimming took 7 bases from V and 5 from J; bases not matched to a gene: 5. Germline assignment: CDR1 ENHRY and CDR2 SYGVKD. For the CDR3, the DNA is TGTGCCATCATGAGGGACAGTAACAATGAGCAGTTCTTC. This codes for CAIMRDSNNEQFF.

J is TRBJ2-6 and V is TRBV7-8, with unresolved D. This CDR3 has 15 amino acids. Germline CDR1 SGHVS, CDR2 FQNEAQ. Trimming cost V 6 bases and J 1 base, with 10 bases left between them. The CDR3 DNA reads as TGTGCCAGCAGGGCCGTGTCTTCTGGGGCCAACGTCCTGACTTTC. Translated: CASRAVSSGANVLTF.

The V gene is TRBV6-6, the J gene TRBJ2-7, with 7 positions matching TRBD2. CDR3 size: 13 residues. V trimming: 2 bases; J trimming: 3 bases; junction bases outside the gene matches: 1. Germline CDR1 reads MNHNY; CDR2 reads SVGAGI (reference sequence). The CDR3: CASSYGDYYEQYF. DNA for the CDR3: TGTGCCAGCAGTTACGGGGACTACTACGAGCAGTACTTC.